What follows is one TCR beta chain and its context. With 5 bases removed from V and 0 bases from J, the gap between germline ends came to 10 bases. The germline gives CDR1 MNHEY, CDR2 SVGAGI. The CDR3 covers 14 residues. The data were taken from a study of blood T cell repertoires in COVID-19. Background on the study: The samples span acute and convalescent COVID-19 from the United States, Italy and Spain. From T cells, B-cell-depleted T cells, or PBMCs came the material, which was cDNA or gDNA.

In the original workflow: Counts of nucleated cells, estimated from reference gene primer amplification, were obtained. Profiling relied on immunoSEQ multiplex PCR, and the TCRdb table lists in-frame clones only, not all of them. V, J and clone size were drawn from that table, and D and trimming were deduced from the DNA. This sample has under 300,000 clones, with about 90% found just once. The TCR comes from a man aged 55 to 70 with acute or convalescent COVID-19. V gene TRBV6-5 combines with J gene TRBJ1-1; D is perhaps TRBD1 (5 bases). Sequencing was performed on peripheral blood. The CDR3 sequence: CASSQGLLNTEAFF. CDR3 nucleotide sequence: TGTGCCAGCAGTCAGGGCCTCTTGAACACTGAAGCTTTCTTT.